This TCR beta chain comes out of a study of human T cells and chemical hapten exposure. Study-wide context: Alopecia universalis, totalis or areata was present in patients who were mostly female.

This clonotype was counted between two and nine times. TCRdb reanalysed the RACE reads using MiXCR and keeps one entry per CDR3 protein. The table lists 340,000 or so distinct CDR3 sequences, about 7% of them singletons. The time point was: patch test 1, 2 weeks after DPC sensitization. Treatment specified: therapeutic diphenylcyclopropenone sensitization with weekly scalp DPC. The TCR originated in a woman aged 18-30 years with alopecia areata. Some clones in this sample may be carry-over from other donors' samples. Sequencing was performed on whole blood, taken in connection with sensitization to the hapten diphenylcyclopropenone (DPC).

The CDR3 coding sequence is TGTGCCAGCAGCCAAGGCGGGACAGGGGGGTCTGTTCAGCCCCAGCATTTT. Residues: CASSQGGTGGSVQPQHF. The chain uses TRBV3-1 and TRBJ1-5; 11 nucleotides match TRBD1. Germline CDR1 is LGHDT and CDR2 is YNNKEL (reference sequence). The junction had 8 bases not matched to a gene; V was cut back by 1 base and J by 6 bases. The CDR3 consists of 17 residues.